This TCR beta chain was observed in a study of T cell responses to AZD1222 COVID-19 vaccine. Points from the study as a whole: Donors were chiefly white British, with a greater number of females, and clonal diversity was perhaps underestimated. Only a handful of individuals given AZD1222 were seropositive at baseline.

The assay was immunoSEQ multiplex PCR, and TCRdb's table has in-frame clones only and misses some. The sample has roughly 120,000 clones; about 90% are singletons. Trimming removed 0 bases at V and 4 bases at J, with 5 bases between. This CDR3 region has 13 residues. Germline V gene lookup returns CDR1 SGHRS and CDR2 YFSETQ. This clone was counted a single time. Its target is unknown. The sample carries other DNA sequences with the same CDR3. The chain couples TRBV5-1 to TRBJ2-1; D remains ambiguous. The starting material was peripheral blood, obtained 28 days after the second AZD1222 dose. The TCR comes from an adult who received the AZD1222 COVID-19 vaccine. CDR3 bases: TGCGCCAGCAGCTTGGGGGGATACAATGAGCAGTTCTTC. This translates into CASSLGGYNEQFF.